This TCR beta chain was profiled in a study of cytomegalovirus exposure and HLA in healthy donors. Points on this clone: Its antigen is unknown.

Study-wide findings and caveats: Productive status was seen about 90% or about 30% of the time for most TCR beta V segments in an earlier analysis.

Amplification used 60 Vbeta primers and 13 Jbeta primers. Generated by immunoSEQ multiplex PCR, the TCRdb table keeps only in-frame clones and is missing some. The repertoire holds approximately 150,000 clones, with roughly four fifths as singletons. V lost 2 bases, J lost 8 bases, and 22 bases lay in between. This CDR3 is 17 amino acids long. CDR1 and CDR2 from the germline V gene are SEHNR and FQNEAQ (reference sequence). The sequence was collected from a man in his forties or fifties in good health and CMV-seronegative. The chain links TRBV7-9 to TRBJ2-1, with a tentative D call TRBD2 (6 bases). Sequences were obtained from PBMCs. CDR3 in amino acids: CASSLPMGEVLLDEQFF. CDR3 nucleotides: TGTGCCAGCAGCTTACCCATGGGGGAGGTCCTTTTAGATGAGCAGTTCTTC. The whole variable domain, filled in from reference TRBV7-9 and TRBJ2-1, reads DTGVSQNPRHKITKRGQNVTFRCDPISEHNRLYWYRQTLGQGPEFLTYFQNEAQLEKSRLLSDRFSAERPKGSFSTLEIQRTEQGDSAMYLCASSLPMGEVLLDEQFFGPGTRLTVL.